The 19 T cell receptor beta chains given below trace back to one sample, sequenced in a study of response to subunit inactivated influenza vaccine. TCRdb re-called the RT-PCR reads through MiXCR, storing one row per CDR3 protein. The sample carries roughly 570,000 distinct CDR3 sequences, over 10% recorded once. The sequenced sample was PBMCs from blood, obtained 40 to 50 days after vaccination. The origin of the receptors is a man aged 45-65 years who received an inactivated influenza vaccine.

This clonotype was seen only a few times. The V gene is TRBV7-2, the J gene TRBJ2-3, with 7 positions matching TRBD2. The V and J ends lost 4 bases and 4 bases, in that order; junction bases with no gene match: 8. The germline V gene encodes CDR1 SGHTA and CDR2 FQGNSA. The CDR3 covers 15 residues. CDR3 loop: CASSSSSGFADTQYF. The CDR3 DNA follows: TGTGCCAGCAGCTCCAGTAGCGGGTTTGCAGATACGCAGTATTTT.

V and J are TRBV2 and TRBJ2-1; D unclear. Germline V gives CDR1 SNHLY, CDR2 FYNNEI. This CDR3 is built from 12 residues. The germline V and J ends were trimmed by 6 bases and 5 bases, with 8 bases remaining between them. CDR3 bases: TGTGCCAGCAGGGACCCAGACAATGAGCAGTTCTTC. As protein: CASRDPDNEQFF.

J is TRBJ2-3 and V is TRBV12-3 or TRBV12-4; 8 nucleotides line up with TRBD1. The CDR3 extends over 15 amino acids. The V segment lost 1 base and the J segment 3 bases; nucleotides outside the gene matches: 3. This chain's CDR3 is CASSLEGQETDTQYF. In nucleotides, the CDR3 is TGTGCCAGCAGTTTAGAGGGACAGGAGACAGATACGCAGTATTTT.

The chain links TRBV20-1 to TRBJ1-3; D not certain. V shed 5 bases and J shed 0 bases, with 11 bases lying between them. The V gene's germline CDR1 is DFQATT and CDR2 SNEGSKA (reference sequence). The CDR3 contains 14 residues. CDR3 amino acids: CSASPTISGNTIYF. Here the CDR3 DNA reads TGCAGTGCTTCTCCGACAATCTCTGGAAACACCATATATTTT.

This clonotype was detected only a few times. The rearrangement uses TRBV27 and TRBJ2-3, with D possibly matching TRBD2 (6 bases). V dropped 6 bases and J dropped 2 bases, with 15 bases sitting between them. Germline CDR1 and CDR2: MNHEY and SMNVEV (reference sequence). The CDR3 runs to 15 residues. The CDR3 reads CASRGLRGPTDTQYF. In DNA, the CDR3 is TGTGCCAGCAGGGGATTGCGGGGACCCACAGATACGCAGTATTTT.

The V and J genes are TRBV5-1 and TRBJ2-2; TRBD1 matches at 9 bases. V dropped 7 bases and J dropped 1; count of bases not matched to a gene: 5. CDR1 is SGHRS, CDR2 YFSETQ, per germline. The CDR3 length is 15 residues. The CDR3 DNA reads TGCGCCAGCCGCGACAGGGGGGTGAACACCGGGGAGCTGTTTTTT. It encodes CASRDRGVNTGELFF.

The CDR3 sequence: CASRKTSGVADTQYF. CDR3 nucleotide sequence: TGTGCCAGCAGGAAGACTAGCGGGGTCGCAGATACGCAGTATTTT. The chain combines TRBV2 with TRBJ2-3; 11 bases align to TRBD2. CDR1 SNHLY and CDR2 FYNNEI come from the germline V gene. This CDR3 is built from 15 residues. V dropped 6 bases and J dropped 4; count of bases not matched to a gene: 6.

This chain joins TRBV7-9 and TRBJ2-1; D is undetermined. This CDR3 is built from 15 residues. From germline, CDR1 is SEHNR and CDR2 FQNEAQ (reference sequence). V shed 1 base and J shed 7 bases, with 14 bases lying between them. CDR3 sequence: CASSLGVSGRNEQFF. In DNA form, the CDR3 reads TGTGCCAGCAGCTTAGGGGTGAGTGGTCGTAATGAGCAGTTCTTC.

This clonotype was counted between two and nine times. This chain links TRBV20-1 with TRBJ1-5; no clear D. The germline CDR1 and CDR2 sequences are DFQATT and SNEGSKA (reference sequence). The length of the CDR3 is 14 residues. V was clipped by 3 bases and J by 2 bases, with 11 bases between them. The CDR3 DNA is TGCAGTGCTAGGGCCTCGGAGGGCAATCAGCCCCAGCATTTT. This gives the protein CSARASEGNQPQHF.

The chain combines TRBV11-2 with TRBJ2-3, with 13 bases lining up with TRBD2. CDR1 is SGHAT, CDR2 FQNNGV, per germline. The ends lost 3 bases at V and 1 base at J; junction bases unmatched: 1. The length of the CDR3 is 16 residues. The CDR3 spells CASSLGLAGCTDTQYF. CDR3 DNA sequence: TGTGCCAGCAGCTTGGGACTAGCGGGATGCACAGATACGCAGTATTTT. Full variable domain (outside the CDR3, taken from reference TRBV11-2 and TRBJ2-3): EAGVAQSPRYKIIEKRQSVAFWCNPISGHATLYWYQQILGQGPKLLIQFQNNGVVDDSQLPKDRFSAERLKGVDSTLKIQPAKLEDSAVYLCASSLGLAGCTDTQYFGPGTRLTVL.

The chain couples TRBV7-2 to TRBJ2-7; TRBD1 or TRBD2 may be the D gene (5 bases each). The CDR3 is made up of 13 amino acids. The ends were cut back, 11 bases at V and 0 bases at J, with 14 bases in the middle. Germline values: CDR1 SGHTA, CDR2 FQGNSA. CDR3 protein: CASGPGYSYEQYF. DNA for the CDR3: TGTGCCTCAGGGCCGGGATACTCCTACGAGCAGTACTTC.

The rearrangement links TRBV18 to TRBJ2-1, with 9 bases fitting TRBD1. The CDR3 has 15 residues. V dropped 3 bases and J dropped 7; count of bases not matched to a gene: 7. The V gene's germline CDR1 is KGHSH and CDR2 LQKENI. CDR3 region: CASSPGTGSINEQFF. The CDR3 DNA follows: TGTGCCAGCTCACCGGGGACAGGGAGTATAAATGAGCAGTTCTTC.

This clonotype was seen a few times. The chain recombines TRBV7-2 with TRBJ2-4; D tentatively fits TRBD1 or TRBD2 (5 bases each). V gave up 7 bases and J gave up 9 bases, with 13 bases separating them. In germline, CDR1 is SGHTA, CDR2 FQGNSA. This CDR3 has 12 residues. DNA for the CDR3: TGTGCCAGCACCAATTATGGGGGCATTCAGTACTTC. This codes for CASTNYGGIQYF.

This clonotype was picked up a small number of times. V and J are TRBV6-5 and TRBJ1-4; D is undetermined. V was trimmed by 7 bases and J by 7 bases, leaving 13 bases between them. Per the germline V gene, CDR1 is MNHEY and CDR2 is SVGAGI. CDR3 length: 13 residues. The CDR3 protein is CASTYARSEKLFF. The CDR3 DNA reads TGTGCCAGCACATACGCGAGGAGTGAAAAACTGTTTTTT.

The chain links TRBV4-2 to TRBJ1-6; a weak D match, TRBD1 (5 bases). The CDR3 runs to 15 residues. Trimming shortened V by 2 bases and J by 6 bases, and 11 bases separated the two germline ends. CDR1 and CDR2 from the germline V gene are LGHNA and YNFKEQ. CDR3: CASSQRAGLNSPLHF. Written as DNA, the CDR3 is TGTGCCAGCAGCCAAAGAGCAGGGCTTAATTCACCCCTCCACTTT.

This clonotype was seen ten or more times. The CDR3 loop reads CASSHLSGGAYNEQFF. As DNA, the CDR3 is TGTGCCAGCAGCCACCTTAGCGGGGGGGCTTACAATGAGCAGTTCTTC. J is TRBJ2-1 and V is TRBV4-2; TRBD2 matches 11 bases. The length of the CDR3 is 16 residues. V shed 3 bases, J shed 4 bases, and the junction held 5 bases outside the gene matches. Germline V gives CDR1 LGHNA, CDR2 YNFKEQ.

This chain links TRBV20-1 with TRBJ2-7; 15 bases map to TRBD2. Germline CDR1 reads DFQATT; CDR2 reads SNEGSKA (reference sequence). The junction had 7 bases not matched to a gene; V was cut back by 0 bases and J by 4 bases. CDR3 length: 17 amino acids. Written as DNA, the CDR3 is TGCAGTGCTAGAGATACGTTCGGGACTAGCGGGAGGTACGAGCAGTACTTC. Translated, it gives CSARDTFGTSGRYEQYF.

This clonotype was found many times. V is TRBV5-1 and J is TRBJ2-1; 12 bases agree with TRBD2. This CDR3 has 16 amino acids. Trimming removed 4 bases from V and 5 bases from J; junction bases left unmatched: 7. Germline-derived CDR1 and CDR2 are SGHRS and YFSETQ. CDR3 sequence reads: CASSLGLAGNNNEQFF. Written as DNA, the CDR3 is TGCGCCAGCAGCCTCGGACTAGCGGGGAACAACAATGAGCAGTTCTTC.

This chain links TRBV5-1 with TRBJ2-5; TRBD2 matches at 12 bases. CDR3 length equals 16 residues. Germline assignment: CDR1 SGHRS and CDR2 YFSETQ. V was pared by 3 bases and J by 0 bases, with 3 bases of the junction left unmatched. The DNA of the CDR3 is TGCGCCAGCAGCTCCGGGACTAGCGGGTACCAAGAGACCCAGTACTTC. Encoded protein: CASSSGTSGYQETQYF.